The rows below give T cell receptor beta chains drawn from one sample of a study of vaccination and CD4 T cells after COVID-19. TCRdb itself ran the PCR reads through MiXCR, one entry per CDR3 protein. The data contain 30,000 or so distinct CDR3 sequences, roughly 50% of them seen just once; the ten biggest clones take up 5.8%. The sequencing used CD4+ T cells from blood, collected about 7 months after SARS-CoV-2 vaccination. These receptors were collected from a human donor who had recovered from COVID-19. CDR3s leave out the opening cysteine and the closing phenylalanine or tryptophan. The order of the fields is clone size, J gene, CDR3 length, V gene, CDR3 protein. Clone sizes are given selectively: once, few, many, or a class where the clone is expanded.

clone size: NA; J gene: TRBJ2-1; CDR3 length: 9; V gene: TRBV20-1; CDR3 protein: SARDQAEQF
clone size: NA; J gene: TRBJ2-1; CDR3 length: 14; V gene: TRBV6-1; CDR3 protein: ASSEADGVGGNEQF
clone size: NA; J gene: TRBJ2-2; CDR3 length: 12; V gene: TRBV7-2; CDR3 protein: ASSLQGPTGELF
clone size: NA; J gene: TRBJ1-1; CDR3 length: 11; V gene: TRBV19; CDR3 protein: ASSIVGYTEAF
clone size: few; J gene: TRBJ2-7; CDR3 length: 14; V gene: TRBV6-1; CDR3 protein: ASSEATRPTGHEQY
clone size: few; J gene: TRBJ2-3; CDR3 length: 12; V gene: TRBV19; CDR3 protein: ASSRLASTDTQY
clone size: NA; J gene: TRBJ2-5; CDR3 length: 11; V gene: TRBV7-3; CDR3 protein: ASSLQAGETQY
clone size: NA; J gene: TRBJ2-7; CDR3 length: 12; V gene: TRBV20-1; CDR3 protein: SASIAGGSYEQY
clone size: NA; J gene: TRBJ1-1; CDR3 length: 11; V gene: TRBV7-8; CDR3 protein: ASSQSRDTEAF
clone size: NA; J gene: TRBJ2-1; CDR3 length: 13; V gene: TRBV19; CDR3 protein: ASSMVGKPYNEQF
clone size: NA; J gene: TRBJ1-3; CDR3 length: 12; V gene: TRBV28; CDR3 protein: ASSLPGSGNTIY
clone size: NA; J gene: TRBJ2-3; CDR3 length: 12; V gene: TRBV20-1; CDR3 protein: SASGSEVTDTQY
clone size: once; J gene: TRBJ2-1; CDR3 length: 13; V gene: TRBV6-7; CDR3 protein: ASSYGSGRAHEQF
clone size: NA; J gene: TRBJ2-7; CDR3 length: 14; V gene: TRBV20-1; CDR3 protein: SARDPGLAVGGEQY
clone size: NA; J gene: TRBJ2-7; CDR3 length: 10; V gene: TRBV28; CDR3 protein: ATRTSGYEQY
clone size: NA; J gene: TRBJ2-7; CDR3 length: 11; V gene: TRBV27; CDR3 protein: ASSFREGDEQY
clone size: once; J gene: TRBJ1-1; CDR3 length: 12; V gene: TRBV20-1; CDR3 protein: SARVDRRNTEAF
clone size: NA; J gene: TRBJ2-1; CDR3 length: 16; V gene: TRBV7-2; CDR3 protein: ASSSRGVRRGASQEQF